Each of the 16 T cell receptor beta chains below was sequenced from the same sample in a study of blood T cells in healthy people across ages. Primed by a sample-barcoded 5' primer and a J-beta primer mix, a second PCR proceeded for about 6 to 11 cycles. TCRdb re-called the 5' RACE reads through MiXCR, storing one row per CDR3 protein. The sample lists over a million distinct CDR3 sequences, approximately 39% occurring once. The source material was blood. The receptors were sampled from a woman younger than 30 in good health.

This clonotype was seen once. The CDR3, as DNA: TGTGCCAGCAGCCAAGATATTCCGGGACCAGCGGGAATGAGCACAGATACGCAGTATTTT. Translating it yields CASSQDIPGPAGMSTDTQYF. The V call is TRBV4-2, the J call TRBJ2-3; 7 bases are shared with TRBD2. The V segment lost 0 bases and the J segment 0 bases; nucleotides outside the gene matches: 15. Per the germline V gene, CDR1 is LGHNA and CDR2 is YNFKEQ. The CDR3 has 20 amino acids.

The V gene is TRBV28, the J gene TRBJ2-5; D not resolved. The last part of the DNA fits TRBJ2-7 better; the J call may be wrong. Germline CDR1 reads MDHEN; CDR2 reads SYDVKM. This CDR3 comprises 12 residues. The CDR3 spells CAIHTRTYEQYF. The CDR3, as DNA: TGTGCCATACATACCCGGACCTACGAGCAGTACTTC.

This chain links TRBV15 with TRBJ2-1, with D maybe TRBD2 (6 bases). The CDR3 runs 19 residues. Germline V gene sequence: CDR1 LNHNV, CDR2 YYDKDF (reference sequence). V was clipped by 0 bases and J by 1 base, with 19 bases between them. CDR3 DNA: TGTGCCACCAGCAGAGATCCGGCGACGGCGGGAATATCCTACAATGAGCAGTTCTTC. As protein: CATSRDPATAGISYNEQFF.

A few counts support this clonotype. V and J are TRBV7-2 and TRBJ1-4; D gene ambiguous. V was trimmed by 5 bases and J by 3 bases, leaving 13 bases between them. CDR3 length: 15 residues. Germline-derived CDR1 and CDR2 are SGHTA and FQGNSA. The CDR3 DNA is TGTGCCAGCAGCGCAAGCGGGCAGTCTAATGAAAAACTGTTTTTT. This encodes CASSASGQSNEKLFF.

This sequence joins TRBV30 and TRBJ1-4, with no clear D. There are 13 residues in the CDR3. Germline V gene sequence: CDR1 GTSNPN, CDR2 SVGIG (reference sequence). The V end lost 2 bases, the J end lost 5 bases, and 9 bases lay between the germline ends. In DNA form, the CDR3 reads TGTGCCTGGAGTAGGGTGAACAATGAAAAACTGTTTTTT. It codes for CAWSRVNNEKLFF. Together with reference TRBV30 and TRBJ1-4, the CDR3 gives the full variable domain: SQTIHQWPATLVQPVGSPLSLECTVEGTSNPNLYWYRQAAGRGLQLLFYSVGIGQISSEVPQNLSASRPQDRQFILSSKKLLLSDSGFYLCAWSRVNNEKLFFGSGTQLSVL.

The chain joins TRBV20-1 to TRBJ2-4, with a possible D match to TRBD2 (6 bases). V was clipped by 5 bases and J by 13 bases, with 24 bases between them. Germline V gene lookup returns CDR1 DFQATT and CDR2 SNEGSKA (reference sequence). This CDR3 has 14 amino acids. CDR3 nucleotides: TGCAGTGCTCTTCCTGGCGGGGTATACAATGAGCAGTACTTC. It encodes CSALPGGVYNEQYF.

This chain joins TRBV30 and TRBJ2-7; unclear D gene. Trimming took off 5 bases at V and 7 bases at J, with 18 bases between the two ends. The CDR3 contains 13 residues. The V gene's germline CDR1 is GTSNPN and CDR2 SVGIG (reference sequence). The CDR3 DNA reads TGTGCCTGGGGAGTGGGCTATCACAATGAGCAGTACTTC. Its protein is CAWGVGYHNEQYF.

The chain has TRBV20-1 and TRBJ2-5, with 9 bases that match TRBD1. Judging by the DNA end, TRBJ2-7 fits better; the J call may be wrong. From germline, CDR1 is DFQATT and CDR2 SNEGSKA (reference sequence). CDR3 length: 15 amino acids. CDR3 in DNA: TGCAGTGCTAGAGAGCCGGGACAGGGTCGGAACGAGCAGTACTTC. Protein sequence: CSAREPGQGRNEQYF.

The chain carries TRBV15 and TRBJ2-1, with 10 bases aligning to TRBD2. V dropped 1 base and J dropped 8; count of bases not matched to a gene: 5. CDR3 size: 15 residues. Looked up from germline, CDR1 is LNHNV and CDR2 is YYDKDF (reference sequence). The CDR3 loop is CATSRGRTSGDEQFF. The CDR3 nucleotides are TGTGCCACCAGCAGAGGCCGGACTAGCGGAGATGAGCAGTTCTTC.

Here the CDR3 DNA reads TGTGCCAGCAGCCAAGAGGTAGGGACAGGGATCTACAATGAGCAGTACTTC. It yields the protein CASSQEVGTGIYNEQYF. The rearrangement uses TRBV3-1 and TRBJ2-1; 9 bases map to TRBD1. TRBJ2-7 matches the DNA end more closely, so the J call is doubtful. CDR1 is LGHDT and CDR2 is YNNKEL in the germline V gene (reference sequence). The CDR3 has 17 amino acids.

This clonotype has only a few counts. The chain is built from TRBV6-2 or TRBV6-3 and TRBJ1-2, with D possibly being TRBD1 (6 bases). V lost 8 bases to trimming and J lost 2 bases, with 12 bases between them. This CDR3 has 13 residues. CDR1 and CDR2 from the germline V gene are MNHEY and SVGEGT. CDR3 sequence (DNA): TGTGCCAGCCGGGAAAGGGGGAACTATGGCTACACCTTC. It yields the protein CASRERGNYGYTF.

Only a few counts were recorded for this clonotype. As DNA, the CDR3 is TGCGCCAGCAGCCAATACGATCCTAGCGGATACAATGAGCAGTTCTTC. It codes for CASSQYDPSGYNEQFF. The chain recombines TRBV4-3 with TRBJ2-1; 7 bases map to TRBD2. The germline V gene has CDR1 LGHNA and CDR2 YSLEER. The CDR3 length is 16 residues. V dropped 2 bases and J dropped 4; count of bases not matched to a gene: 8.

This clonotype showed up just a few times. A read error may explain this, as a much larger clone is one base away. The V call is TRBV7-2, the J call TRBJ2-5, with TRBD2 identical over 9 bases. J was trimmed by 11 bases and V by 1 base; bases with no gene match: 11. CDR1 SGHTA and CDR2 FQGNSA come from the germline V gene. CDR3 size: 15 residues. CDR3 sequence: CASSLGGTSSNEQYF. The CDR3, as DNA: TGTGCCAGCAGCTTAGGTGGGACTAGCTCCAATGAGCAGTACTTC.

This chain uses TRBV4-2 with TRBJ1-2; 7 nucleotides align to TRBD1. V was clipped by 2 bases and J by 3 bases; unmatched bases: 9. The CDR3 has 16 residues. Germline CDR1 reads LGHNA; CDR2 reads YNFKEQ. CDR3 in DNA: TGTGCCAGCAGCCAAAACGTCCAGGGGGATTACTATGGCTACACCTTC. This encodes CASSQNVQGDYYGYTF.

Only a few counts were recorded for this clonotype. The chain employs TRBV27 and TRBJ1-5, with D uncertain. The V gene's germline CDR1 is MNHEY and CDR2 SMNVEV (reference sequence). V dropped 0 bases and J dropped 2 bases, with 8 bases sitting between them. The CDR3 spans 15 residues. The DNA for the CDR3 is TGTGCCAGCAGTTTATCCGGGCCGGGCAATCAGCCCCAGCATTTT. Amino acids: CASSLSGPGNQPQHF.

This chain links TRBV4-3 with TRBJ1-4; 7 bases align to TRBD1. V was pared by 0 bases and J by 5 bases, with 3 bases of the junction left unmatched. The CDR3 extends over 15 amino acids. CDR1 and CDR2 from the germline V gene are LGHNA and YSLEER. The CDR3 here is CASSQEGQLNEKLFF. DNA for the CDR3: TGCGCCAGCAGCCAAGAGGGACAGTTGAATGAAAAACTGTTTTTT.